The T cell receptor beta chain under discussion was sequenced for a study of identical twins' blood T cells. Study information: Around 50 million reads came from 12 libraries, six alpha, six beta.

Original processing notes: Clonotypes per individual ranged from about 85,000 to nearly 500,000. TCRdb called the 5' RACE reads again in MiXCR, with one record for every CDR3 protein. It is TCRdb's table, rather than the study itself, that gives the V and J calls and clone size. This sample has around 380,000 distinct CDR3 sequences, with about 28% found just once. Note on this clonotype: The antigen is unknown.

After removal of 4 bases from V and 4 bases from J, the junction contained 4 bases not matched to a gene. Germline CDR1 reads SGHVS; CDR2 reads FQNEAQ. CDR3 length: 14 residues. Study results and limitations: Twins shared more top CDR3 clonotypes than unrelated donors did.

This TCR derives from a woman aged 18 to 49 in good health. V and J are TRBV7-8 and TRBJ2-3; 8 bases align to TRBD2. Source material: PBMCs. The CDR3 nucleotides are TGTGCCAGCAGCTCCGAGACTAGCGCAGATACGCAGTATTTT. As protein: CASSSETSADTQYF.